A single sample is the source of the 6 T cell receptor beta chains below, sequenced in a study of T cell responses to AZD1222 COVID-19 vaccine. The assay was immunoSEQ multiplex PCR, and TCRdb's table has in-frame clones only and misses some. The repertoire holds some 130,000 clones, with around nine tenths as singletons. Sequenced material: peripheral blood, taken on day 0 of AZD1222 vaccination. The receptor source for this set is an adult in good health.

The chain links TRBV5-6 to TRBJ2-2; possibly TRBD2 for D (7 bases). CDR1 and CDR2 (germline): SGHDT, YYEEEE. The CDR3 consists of 17 residues. V lost 7 bases, J lost 3 bases, and 22 bases lay in between. The CDR3, as DNA: TGTGCCAGCGCAAAACGATGGGGGGGCGCCGACACCGGGGAGCTGTTTTTT. This encodes CASAKRWGGADTGELFF. The full variable domain, its missing parts supplied by reference TRBV5-6 and TRBJ2-2, is DAGVTQSPTHLIKTRGQQVTLRCSPKSGHDTVSWYQQALGQGPQFIFQYYEEEERQRGNFPDRFSGHQFPNYSSELNVNALLLGDSALYLCASAKRWGGADTGELFFGEGSRLTVL.

The V call is TRBV10-3, the J call TRBJ2-3; 12 bases match TRBD1. The CDR3 is 15 residues long. Germline CDR1 is ENHRY and CDR2 is SYGVKD. The J segment lost 3 bases and the V segment lost 7 bases, leaving 5 bases of the junction unmatched. The CDR3 loop is CAIMGDRGLTDTQYF. In nucleotides, the CDR3 is TGTGCCATCATGGGGGACAGGGGGCTTACAGATACGCAGTATTTT.

As regards this clone: Other nucleotide sequences in the sample specify the same CDR3. The V call is TRBV5-5, the J call TRBJ1-5; possible D gene TRBD1, 5 bases. CDR1 is SGHKS, CDR2 YYEKEE, per germline (reference sequence). The V end lost 0 bases, the J end lost 3 bases, and 7 bases lay between the germline ends. The CDR3 totals 14 residues. The CDR3 sequence: CASSLGGINQPQHF. The CDR3 coding sequence is TGTGCCAGCAGCTTGGGGGGGATCAATCAGCCCCAGCATTTT.

This chain connects TRBV7-2 to TRBJ2-1, with 14 positions matching TRBD2. The CDR3 contains 15 residues. Looked up from germline, CDR1 is SGHTA and CDR2 is FQGNSA. Trimming removed 3 bases from V and 8 bases from J; junction bases left unmatched: 3. The CDR3 reads CASSFGTSGGDEQFF. CDR3 DNA: TGTGCCAGCAGCTTCGGGACTAGCGGGGGAGATGAGCAGTTCTTC.

V gene TRBV7-3 combines with J gene TRBJ2-3, with TRBD1 matching over 12 bases. The CDR3 covers 22 residues. Germline V gives CDR1 SGHTA, CDR2 FQGTGA. V trimming: 5 bases; J trimming: 2 bases; junction bases outside the gene matches: 23. CDR3: CASSPPLRTGTGGTTVTDTQYF. The CDR3 nucleotides read TGTGCCAGCAGCCCTCCTTTGAGGACCGGGACAGGGGGCACGACCGTCACAGATACGCAGTATTTT.

This chain connects TRBV10-1 to TRBJ2-5; D is unclear. The CDR3 has 13 amino acids. Looked up from germline, CDR1 is WNHNN and CDR2 is SYGVQD (reference sequence). V was clipped by 3 bases and J by 1 base, with 6 bases between them. CDR3 protein: CASSERLQETQYF. CDR3 bases: TGCGCCAGCAGTGAAAGGCTCCAAGAGACCCAGTACTTC.